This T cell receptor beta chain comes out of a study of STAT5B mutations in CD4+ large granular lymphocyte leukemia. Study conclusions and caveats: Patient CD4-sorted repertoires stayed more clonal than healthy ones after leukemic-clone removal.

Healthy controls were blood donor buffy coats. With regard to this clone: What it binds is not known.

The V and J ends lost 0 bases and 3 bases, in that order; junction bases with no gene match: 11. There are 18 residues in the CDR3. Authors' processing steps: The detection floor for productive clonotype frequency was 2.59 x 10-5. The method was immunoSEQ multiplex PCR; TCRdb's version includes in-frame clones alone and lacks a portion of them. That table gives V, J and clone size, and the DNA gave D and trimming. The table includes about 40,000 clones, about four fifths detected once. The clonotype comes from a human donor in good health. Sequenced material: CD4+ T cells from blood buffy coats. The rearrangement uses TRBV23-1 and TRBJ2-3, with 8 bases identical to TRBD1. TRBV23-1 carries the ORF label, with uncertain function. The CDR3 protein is CASSQSVIPTGETDTQYF. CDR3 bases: TGCGCCAGCAGTCAATCTGTCATCCCGACAGGGGAAACAGATACGCAGTATTTT.